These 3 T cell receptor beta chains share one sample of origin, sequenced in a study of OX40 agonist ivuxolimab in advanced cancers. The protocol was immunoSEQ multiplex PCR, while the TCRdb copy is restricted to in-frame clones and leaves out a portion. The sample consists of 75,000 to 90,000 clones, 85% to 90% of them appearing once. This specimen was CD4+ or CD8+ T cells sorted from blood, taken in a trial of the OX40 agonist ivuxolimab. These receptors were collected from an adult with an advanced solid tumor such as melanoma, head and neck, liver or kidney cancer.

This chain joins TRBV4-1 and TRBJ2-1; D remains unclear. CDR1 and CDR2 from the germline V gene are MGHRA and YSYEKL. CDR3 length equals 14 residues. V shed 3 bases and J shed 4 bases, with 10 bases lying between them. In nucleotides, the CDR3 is TGCGCCAGCAGCCAGTTTGTTGAATACAATGAGCAGTTCTTC. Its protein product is CASSQFVEYNEQFF.

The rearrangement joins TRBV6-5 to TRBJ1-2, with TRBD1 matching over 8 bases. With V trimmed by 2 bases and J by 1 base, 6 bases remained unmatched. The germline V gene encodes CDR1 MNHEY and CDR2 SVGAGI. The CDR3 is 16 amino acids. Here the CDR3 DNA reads TGTGCCAGCAGTTACAATAGACAGGGGAATAACTATGGCTACACCTTC. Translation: CASSYNRQGNNYGYTF.

The CDR3, as DNA: TGTGCCAGCAGTTTATCGAGGACAGGGGGCCGTTCTTCCTACGAGCAGTACTTC. Translation gives CASSLSRTGGRSSYEQYF. J is TRBJ2-7 and V is TRBV27; 11 bases match TRBD1. Per germline, CDR1 MNHEY and CDR2 SMNVEV (reference sequence). The CDR3 contains 18 residues. J was trimmed by 1 base and V by 0 bases; bases with no gene match: 8.